This T cell receptor (beta chain) was recovered during a study of siplizumab effects on memory and regulatory T cells. Some 100,000 TCR templates were measured in each sample. Sequencing was performed with immunoSEQ multiplex PCR; in TCRdb, only in-frame clones are kept and a portion is missing. The repertoire has about 100,000 clones, about nine tenths of them found once; the top ten carry under 0.15%. Germline V lookup: CDR1 MNHNY, CDR2 SVGAGI (reference sequence). This CDR3 is 15 amino acids long. J gave up 3 bases and V 8 bases, and 12 bases lay outside the gene matches. This chain links TRBV6-6 with TRBJ1-2; 7 bases are a match to TRBD1. Sequenced material: CD4+ T cells sorted from blood. This sequence was found in a human donor in good health. The CDR3 sequence is CASLGRGHGDYGYTF. The CDR3 DNA sequence: TGTGCCAGCCTCGGGAGGGGGCATGGGGACTATGGCTACACCTTC.